Following are 16 T cell receptor beta chains from one sample sequenced in a study of TET2 disruption in CD19-targeted CAR T cells. The protocol was immunoSEQ multiplex PCR, while the TCRdb copy is restricted to in-frame clones and leaves out a portion. This sample's table has 25,000 to 30,000 clones. Their cognate antigens are unknown. Treatment denoted: autologous CTL019 cells: CD19 CAR with 4-1BB and CD3 zeta domains. The sample was CD8- CAR+ T cells sorted from cultured blood T cells, taken for CD19 CAR T cell therapy. The sample's subset: CD8-negative CAR-positive T cells from the infusion product. The receptors shown here come from a man in his sixties or seventies with chronic lymphocytic leukemia.

On this clone: The read ends 3 residues before the CDR3 terminus; that terminus is restored from the germline J gene. This chain uses TRBV19 with TRBJ1-1; TRBD1 agrees at 10 bases. The CDR3 sequence is 17 residues long. Germline CDR1 is LNHDA and CDR2 is SQIVND (reference sequence). V was clipped by 5 bases and J by 3 bases; unmatched bases: 12. CDR3 region: CASSVPLRDRGDTEAFF. The covered CDR3 bases are TGTGCCAGTAGTGTCCCCCTCCGGGACAGGGGAGACACTGAA.

The covered CDR3 bases are TGCAGTGCTAGAAAGGTGGGGGCCACTAACTATGGC. It codes for CSARKVGATNYG. The whole CDR3 is CSARKVGATNYGYTF. The rearrangement uses TRBV20-1 and TRBJ1-2; TRBD1 is a possible D gene (6 bases). The read stops 3 residues short of the end of the CDR3; the missing end is completed from the germline J gene. This CDR3 is built from 15 residues. V dropped 2 bases and J dropped 0 bases, with 13 bases sitting between them. The germline CDR1 and CDR2 sequences are DFQATT and SNEGSKA (reference sequence).

Considering frequency, this clone is medium-sized. The DNA ends 3 residues before the CDR3 does, and the rest of the CDR3 is filled in from the germline J gene. This sequence joins TRBV29-1 and TRBJ2-3, with 8 bases fitting TRBD1. Germline-derived CDR1 and CDR2 are SQVTM and ANQGSEA. CDR3 size: 13 residues. Trimming cost V 6 bases and J 5 bases; bases outside gene matches: 7. CDR3 sequence reads: CSVADRAGDTQYF. The sequenced CDR3 bases are TGCAGCGTAGCGGACAGGGCTGGAGATACG.

Concerning this clone: The DNA ends 3 residues before the CDR3 does, and the rest of the CDR3 is filled in from the germline J gene. The V gene is TRBV6-2 or TRBV6-3, the J gene TRBJ2-4; TRBD1 is a possible D gene (5 bases). The CDR3 contains 16 residues. In germline, CDR1 is MNHEY, CDR2 SVGEGT. CDR3 residues: CASSYSFVGLQETQYF. The CDR3 bases that were read are TGTGCCAGCAGTTACTCGTTTGTGGGGCTCCAAGAGACT.

Details on this clone: The DNA ends 3 residues before the CDR3 does, and the rest of the CDR3 is filled in from the germline J gene. This chain connects TRBV20-1 to TRBJ1-1; no clear D. Trimming removed 5 bases at V and 2 bases at J, with 18 bases between. The CDR3 is 15 residues long. Germline lookup yields CDR1 DFQATT and CDR2 SNEGSKA (reference sequence). CDR3 loop: CSASLTEVSNTEAFF. The CDR3 DNA, read in part, is TGCAGTGCTTCCCTTACGGAGGTTAGCAACACTGAA.

As concerns this clone: The CDR3 end lies 3 residues beyond the end of the read and is filled in from the germline J gene. V is TRBV19 and J is TRBJ1-2, with 8 bases identical to TRBD1. Germline V gene data show CDR1 as LNHDA and CDR2 as SQIVND (reference sequence). The CDR3 totals 15 residues. The DNA read from the CDR3 is TGTGCCAGTAGTATACGGACAGGGAGCACAGATACC. Residues: CASSIRTGSTDT. The full CDR3 reads CASSIRTGSTDTYTF.

Details on this clone: The read comes to an end 3 residues before the CDR3 does, leaving the germline J gene to fill in the end. V gene TRBV7-2 combines with J gene TRBJ1-2; D possibly corresponds to TRBD1 (6 bases). Germline CDR1 is SGHTA and CDR2 is FQGNSA. The CDR3 consists of 14 residues. The CDR3 loop reads CASSLAAVGGDYTF. Incomplete CDR3 DNA: TGTGCCAGCAGCTTAGCGGCAGTAGGGGGTGAC.

Notes on this clone: The CDR3 is cut off 3 residues early in the read; its end comes from the germline J gene. This chain uses TRBV14 with TRBJ2-5, with D uncertain. This CDR3 has 15 residues. Trimming removed 0 bases at V and 5 bases at J, with 13 bases between. CDR1 is SGHDN, CDR2 FVKESK, per germline. The CDR3 DNA, read in part, is TGTGCCAGCAGCCAAGATTACGTTAGTAGTGAGACC. It translates to CASSQDYVSSET. The full CDR3 is CASSQDYVSSETQYF.

On this clone itself: Read coverage stops 3 residues before the CDR3 terminus; the germline J gene supplies the remainder. V gene TRBV2 combines with J gene TRBJ2-4, with D perhaps matching TRBD1 or TRBD2 (6 bases each). The CDR3 loop spans 13 amino acids. Germline V CDR1 and CDR2: SNHLY, FYNNEI. Incomplete CDR3 DNA: TGTGCCAGCAGCCAACAGGGAGGCTATGGT. It specifies CASSQQGGYG. The whole CDR3 region reads CASSQQGGYGQYF.

With regard to this clone: The read halts 3 residues ahead of the CDR3 end, with the missing end drawn from the germline J gene. V is TRBV6-1 and J is TRBJ2-4; TRBD1 aligns across 11 bases. Germline values: CDR1 MNHNS, CDR2 SASEGT. This CDR3 is 15 amino acids long. The CDR3 sequence is CASSDPGTGGQPQYF. CDR3 bases read: TGTGCCAGCAGTGACCCCGGGACAGGGGGTCAGCCT.

On this clone itself: Read sequence stops 3 residues before the CDR3 end, and the germline J gene provides the missing end. The genes are TRBV7-9 and TRBJ2-4; D is perhaps TRBD1 (6 bases). The CDR3 sequence is 14 residues long. Per the germline V gene, CDR1 is SEHNR and CDR2 is FQNEAQ (reference sequence). The CDR3: CASSLAGQNYGQYF. Incomplete CDR3 DNA: TGTGCCAGCAGCTTAGCCGGACAGAACTATGGT.

About this clone itself: The sequenced fragment ends 3 residues before the CDR3 boundary, so the rest is inferred from the germline J gene. The rearrangement links TRBV15 to TRBJ2-4; tentative D call: TRBD1 (6 bases). This CDR3 is 15 amino acids long. Trimming removed 5 bases from V and 4 bases from J, with 15 bases in between. CDR1 and CDR2 (germline): LNHNV, YYDKDF (reference sequence). The covered CDR3 bases are TGTGCCACCAGCTCCCCGGGCAGGGGTAAAAACATT. It translates to CATSSPGRGKNI. The entire CDR3 reads CATSSPGRGKNIQYF. The full variable domain, in which reference TRBV15 and TRBJ2-4 provide the parts outside the CDR3, is DAMVIQNPRYQVTQFGKPVTLSCSQTLNHNVMYWYQQKSSQAPKLLFHYYDKDFNNEADTPDNFQSRRPNTSFCFLDIRSPGLGDTAMYLCATSSPGRGKNIQYFGAGTRLSVL.

In regard to this clone: The CDR3 goes on 3 residues after the read ends, and that part is filled in from the germline J gene. The gene calls are TRBV7-9 and TRBJ1-1; 8 bases map to TRBD1. The CDR3 is 15 amino acids. CDR1 SEHNR and CDR2 FQNEAQ come from the germline V gene (reference sequence). J was trimmed by 3 bases and V by 5 bases; bases with no gene match: 8. CDR3 DNA, as far as it was read: TGTGCCAGCAGCCCGACAGGGGCGGATGACACTGAA. It is translated as CASSPTGADDTE. The whole CDR3 protein is CASSPTGADDTEAFF. The variable domain in full, with the rest retrieved from reference TRBV7-9 and TRBJ1-1, is DTGVSQNPRHKITKRGQNVTFRCDPISEHNRLYWYRQTLGQGPEFLTYFQNEAQLEKSRLLSDRFSAERPKGSFSTLEIQRTEQGDSAMYLCASSPTGADDTEAFFGQGTRLTVV.

In the case of this clone: The read falls 3 residues short of the CDR3 end, and the missing part is taken from the germline J gene. V usage is TRBV30 and J usage is TRBJ2-2; no clear D. The CDR3 has 13 amino acids. CDR1 is GTSNPN and CDR2 is SVGIG in the germline V gene (reference sequence). The V gene lost 7 bases and the J gene lost 6 bases, with 15 bases spanning the gap. CDR3 loop: CAFRIITAGELFF. Incomplete CDR3 DNA: TGTGCCTTCCGAATAATTACGGCCGGGGAG.

To note about this clone: The sequence runs out 3 residues before the end of the CDR3; the remainder is reconstructed from the germline J gene. The chain has TRBV5-1 and TRBJ2-6, with 7 positions matching TRBD1. The trim removed 2 bases at V and 2 bases at J, leaving 4 bases unmatched. This CDR3 is built from 16 residues. CDR1 is SGHRS, CDR2 YFSETQ, per germline. The part of the CDR3 DNA that was read is TGCGCCAGCAGCTTCGCAACAGGGGCTGGGGCCAACGTC. Amino acids: CASSFATGAGANV. The whole CDR3 protein reads CASSFATGAGANVLTF.

With regard to this clone: The CDR3 end lies 3 residues beyond the end of the read and is filled in from the germline J gene. This chain uses TRBV10-3 with TRBJ2-7; TRBD1 agrees at 7 bases. The germline V gene encodes CDR1 ENHRY and CDR2 SYGVKD. CDR3 length: 15 amino acids. With V trimmed by 3 bases and J by 2 bases, 7 bases remained unmatched. CDR3 amino acids: CAISEPGTVAYEQYF. Partial CDR3 DNA: TGTGCCATCAGTGAACCCGGGACAGTGGCCTACGAG.